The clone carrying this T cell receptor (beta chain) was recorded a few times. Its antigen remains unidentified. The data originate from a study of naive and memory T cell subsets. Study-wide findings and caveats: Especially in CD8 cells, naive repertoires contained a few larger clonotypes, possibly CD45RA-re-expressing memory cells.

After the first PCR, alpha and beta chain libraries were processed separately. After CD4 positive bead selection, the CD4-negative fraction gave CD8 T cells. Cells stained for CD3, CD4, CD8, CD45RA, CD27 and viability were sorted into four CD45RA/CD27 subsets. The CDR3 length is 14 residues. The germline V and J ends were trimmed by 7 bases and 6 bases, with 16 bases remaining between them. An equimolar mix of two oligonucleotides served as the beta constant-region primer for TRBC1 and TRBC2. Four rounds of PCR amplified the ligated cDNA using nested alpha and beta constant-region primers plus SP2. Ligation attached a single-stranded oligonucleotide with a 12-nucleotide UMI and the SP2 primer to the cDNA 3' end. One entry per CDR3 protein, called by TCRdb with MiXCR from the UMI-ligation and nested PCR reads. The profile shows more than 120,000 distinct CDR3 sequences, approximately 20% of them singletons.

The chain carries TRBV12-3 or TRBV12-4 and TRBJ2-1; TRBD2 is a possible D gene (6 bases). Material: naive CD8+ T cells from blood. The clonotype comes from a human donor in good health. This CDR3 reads CASTPSAGINEQFF. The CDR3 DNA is TGTGCCAGCACCCCTTCGGCGGGGATCAATGAGCAGTTCTTC.